The source of this T cell receptor (beta chain) is a study of identical twins. Many counts were recorded for this clonotype. The antigen is unknown. The CDR3 contains 15 residues. Germline CDR1 WSHSY, CDR2 SAAADI. The junction had 6 bases not matched to a gene; V was cut back by 6 bases and J by 0 bases. Study-level findings and limits: Low generation-probability sequences were in excess among twin-shared out-of-frame alpha sequences. Recombination models fit unrelated individuals' TCR alpha sharing but underestimated twins'.

Each CDR3 protein is one row after TCRdb ran MiXCR on the 5' RACE reads. Of approximately 690,000 distinct CDR3 sequences in the sample, roughly 6% were seen once. Sequencing was done on a sample of naive T cells sorted from blood. The chain combines TRBV10-2 with TRBJ2-3; 7 bases match TRBD2. This receptor was obtained from a man between 18 and 29 years old in good health. CDR3 residues: CASRISGPSTDTQYF. The CDR3 nucleotides read TGCGCCAGCAGGATTAGCGGGCCTAGCACAGATACGCAGTATTTT.